The following is a T cell receptor beta chain sequence with its context. In the original analysis: Reference gene primer amplification in the assay estimated nucleated cell counts. Profiled with immunoSEQ multiplex PCR; TCRdb holds only in-frame clones, not every one. D and trimming come from the DNA, and the V and J calls and clone size come from that table. This table holds approximately 180,000 clones, 70% to 90% found once. From germline, CDR1 is SGHRS and CDR2 YFSETQ. The CDR3 spans 14 residues. Unmatched junction bases numbered 3, after V lost 0 bases and J lost 4 bases. The entry originates in a study of blood T cell repertoires in COVID-19.

The rearrangement joins TRBV5-1 to TRBJ1-2; 7 nucleotides align to TRBD1. Sequencing was done on a sample of peripheral blood. This clonotype was obtained from a man in his sixties with active or convalescent COVID-19. Here the CDR3 reads CASSLGQGGYGYTF. CDR3 nucleotides: TGCGCCAGCAGCTTGGGACAGGGCGGCTATGGCTACACCTTC.